The source of this T cell receptor (beta chain) is a study of T cell changes during pregnancy in multiple sclerosis. V gave up 4 bases and J gave up 5 bases, with 11 bases separating them. Germline V gene lookup returns CDR1 SGHTA and CDR2 FQGNSA. This CDR3 comprises 13 residues. The assay was immunoSEQ multiplex PCR, and TCRdb's table has in-frame clones only and misses some. The sample carries just over 50,000 clones, under 95% recorded once. This specimen consisted of CD4+ T cells from peripheral blood mononuclear cells, obtained in the second trimester of pregnancy. The chain is built from TRBV7-2 and TRBJ1-1; D possibly corresponds to TRBD1 (6 bases). The sequence was obtained from a female donor with multiple sclerosis, enrolled in a pregnancy study. The CDR3, as DNA: TGTGCCAGCAGCTCACAGGGAAGTACTGAAGCTTTCTTT. Translating it yields CASSSQGSTEAFF.